These T cell receptor beta chains were read from a single sample in a study of blood T cell repertoires in COVID-19. Sequenced by immunoSEQ multiplex PCR; TCRdb stores in-frame clones only, minus some. The table shows under 200,000 clones, with more than 75% occurring only once. The sequenced sample was peripheral blood. The source of these receptors is a man in his forties with active or convalescent COVID-19. The CDR3 runs from the conserved cysteine through the conserved F or W. A D gene is named only where the DNA matches it firmly. The size of a clone is reported for some rows only, either as once, few or many, or as a class for expanded clones.

V gene	J gene	D gene	clone size	CDR3 protein	CDR3 DNA
TRBV6-5	TRBJ2-2	-	-	CASRQNTGELFF	TGTGCCAGCCGACAGAACACCGGGGAGCTGTTTTTT
TRBV6-5	TRBJ2-7	TRBD1	-	CASSYSGGSYEQYF	TGTGCCAGCAGTTATTCAGGGGGCTCCTACGAGCAGTACTTC
TRBV5-1	TRBJ2-1	-	-	CASARSGGLNSYNEQFF	TGCGCCAGCGCCCGCAGTGGGGGGTTAAACTCCTACAATGAGCAGTTCTTC
TRBV2	TRBJ2-5	-	-	CAGGRGGHMETQYF	TGTGCCGGAGGGAGGGGGGGCCACATGGAGACCCAGTACTTC
TRBV5-1	TRBJ1-2	-	-	CASSLGDMEGYTF	TGCGCCAGCAGCTTGGGGGACATGGAGGGCTACACCTTC
TRBV7-6	TRBJ2-5	-	-	CASSLGLVETQYF	TGTGCCAGCAGCTTAGGGCTAGTGGAGACCCAGTACTTC
TRBV19	TRBJ1-1	TRBD1	-	CASKGTGVLNTEAFF	TGTGCCAGTAAAGGGACAGGGGTACTGAACACTGAAGCTTTCTTT
TRBV28	TRBJ1-1	-	-	CASSHARGLREAFF	TGTGCCAGCAGTCACGCTAGGGGATTGAGAGAAGCTTTCTTT
TRBV3-1/TRBV3-2	TRBJ1-4	-	-	CASSQGQHAGSTNEKLFF	TGTGCCAGCAGCCAAGGCCAGCACGCAGGGTCAACTAATGAAAAACTGTTTTTT
TRBV9	TRBJ1-5	-	-	CASGGNQPQHF	TGTGCCAGCGGGGGGAATCAGCCCCAGCATTTT
TRBV9	TRBJ1-2	-	-	CASSVVQTATNYGYTF	TGTGCCAGCAGCGTAGTCCAGACAGCGACTAACTATGGCTACACCTTC
TRBV25-1	TRBJ2-5	TRBD1	-	CASSLPLGGPAQETQYF	TGTGCCAGCAGTCTCCCTCTAGGGGGCCCTGCACAAGAGACCCAGTACTTC
TRBV4-3	TRBJ2-1	-	-	CASSGTKGGPHYNEQFF	TGCGCCAGCTCAGGGACTAAGGGGGGGCCTCACTACAATGAGCAGTTCTTC
TRBV2	TRBJ2-1	TRBD1	-	CASAADRGDNEQFF	TGTGCCAGCGCCGCGGACAGGGGTGACAATGAGCAGTTCTTC
TRBV6-5	TRBJ2-7	TRBD1	once	CASSFRSGQGSEQYF	TGTGCCAGCAGTTTCCGATCTGGACAGGGATCGGAGCAGTACTTC
TRBV2	TRBJ1-2	TRBD1	few	CASGAGGGYTF	TGTGCCAGCGGGGCAGGGGGAGGCTACACCTTC
TRBV9	TRBJ2-7	-	-	CASSVGPGLTYEQYF	TGTGCCAGCAGCGTAGGACCAGGGCTAACCTACGAGCAGTACTTC
TRBV20-1	TRBJ1-5	TRBD1	-	CSASPGQGRDQPQHF	TGCAGTGCTAGTCCCGGACAGGGCAGAGATCAGCCCCAGCATTTT
TRBV24-1	TRBJ2-1	TRBD1	-	CATSDPRRTGFNEQFF	TGTGCCACCAGTGATCCCCGCCGGACAGGTTTCAATGAGCAGTTCTTC
TRBV28	TRBJ2-3	TRBD1	-	CASSPPDRDTDTQYF	TGTGCCAGCAGTCCCCCCGACAGGGACACAGATACGCAGTATTTT
TRBV30	TRBJ1-6	-	-	CAWSVRSNSPLHF	TGTGCCTGGAGTGTACGGAGTAATTCACCCCTCCACTTT
TRBV27	TRBJ2-7	TRBD1	-	CAIAPTGSSYEQYF	TGTGCCATCGCACCGACAGGGAGTTCCTACGAGCAGTACTTC
TRBV19	TRBJ2-4	TRBD2	-	CASSIGASGSFLKNIQYF	TGTGCCAGTAGTATAGGAGCTAGCGGGTCCTTTCTTAAAAACATTCAGTACTTC
TRBV6-2/TRBV6-3	TRBJ2-1	-	-	CASSYGIGVNSNEQFF	TGTGCCAGCAGTTACGGGATAGGGGTTAACTCCAATGAGCAGTTCTTC
TRBV19	TRBJ2-1	-	-	CASRSRGSYNEQFF	TGTGCCAGTAGATCTAGGGGGTCCTACAATGAGCAGTTCTTC
TRBV25-1	TRBJ1-1	TRBD1	-	CASSASMGTGGSNTEAFF	TGTGCCAGCAGTGCTTCCATGGGGACAGGGGGTTCGAACACTGAAGCTTTCTTT
TRBV28	TRBJ2-3	-	-	CASSLGGTDTQYF	TGTGCCAGCAGTTTAGGAGGTACAGATACGCAGTATTTT
TRBV7-6	TRBJ2-1	-	-	CASSPRSGTGLYNEQFF	TGTGCCAGCAGCCCCCGCTCCGGGACTGGACTCTACAATGAGCAGTTCTTC